The clone carrying this T cell receptor beta chain appeared once. These data come from a study of blood T cell repertoires in COVID-19. Study information: COVID-19 samples, acute and convalescent, were from the United States, Italy and Spain. Sources were T cells, B-cell-depleted T cells, or PBMCs; the material itself was cDNA or gDNA.

The CDR3 has 15 residues. Per the germline V gene, CDR1 is SNHLY and CDR2 is FYNNEI. V trimming: 4 bases; J trimming: 1 base; junction bases outside the gene matches: 4. In the authors' workflow: Cell counts per sample came from amplifying reference gene primers. The assay was immunoSEQ multiplex PCR, and TCRdb's table has in-frame clones only and misses some. The V and J calls and the clone size are those of that table, but D and trimming were determined from the DNA. The sample holds hundreds of thousands of clones, over 65% seen once. The source material was peripheral blood. The TCR comes from a woman of 80 years or more with acute or convalescent COVID-19. This rearrangement joins TRBV2 to TRBJ2-7; TRBD1 matches 10 bases. CDR3 region: CASSGAGQGSYEQYF. The CDR3 DNA reads TGTGCCAGCAGTGGGGCGGGACAGGGGTCCTACGAGCAGTACTTC.